The 11 T cell receptor beta chains below come from one sample, sequenced in a study of shared clonotypes between healthy human individuals. TCRdb's copy holds only in-frame clones and misses some; the assay was immunoSEQ multiplex PCR. The sample consists of 2 million to 2.5 million clones, 90% to 96% of them appearing once. The sample comprised naive CD4+ T cells sorted from blood. Specified subset: CD45RA+ positively selected. The receptors here all came from a man aged 18 to 29 in good health.

The genes are TRBV27 and TRBJ1-6; 9 bases are a match to TRBD1. Germline V gene lookup returns CDR1 MNHEY and CDR2 SMNVEV (reference sequence). J gave up 14 bases and V 5 bases, and 16 bases lay outside the gene matches. The CDR3 spans 16 residues. CDR3 sequence reads: CASSLQRQGGKGTLHF. For the CDR3, the DNA is TGTGCCAGCAGTCTACAACGACAGGGGGGTAAGGGGACCCTCCACTTT.

The chain joins TRBV6-6 to TRBJ2-1; D gene uncertain. Trimming removed 4 bases at V and 1 base at J, with 8 bases between. CDR1 and CDR2 (germline): MNHNY, SVGAGI (reference sequence). The CDR3 runs to 14 residues. CDR3 sequence (DNA): TGTGCCAGCAGTTCCGACGCGTCCTACAATGAGCAGTTCTTC. Amino acid sequence: CASSSDASYNEQFF.

The gene calls are TRBV7-6 and TRBJ2-3; tentatively, D is TRBD2 (5 bases). Deletions cut 2 bases from V and 2 bases from J, with 8 bases between. The CDR3 is 14 amino acids. Germline assignment: CDR1 SGHVS and CDR2 FNYEAQ. CDR3 in amino acids: CASSLRLSTDTQYF. As DNA, the CDR3 is TGTGCCAGCAGCTTACGACTATCCACAGATACGCAGTATTTT.

V is TRBV25-1 and J is TRBJ2-7, with D possibly being TRBD1 or TRBD2 (6 bases each). The CDR3 has 13 residues. V lost 4 bases, J lost 5 bases, and 12 bases lay in between. Germline V lookup: CDR1 MGHDK, CDR2 SYGVNS. For the CDR3, the DNA is TGTGCCAGCAGTGCCGACAGGAGGGACGAGCAGTACTTC. This codes for CASSADRRDEQYF.

The J gene is TRBJ2-3, the V gene TRBV4-3; D is ambiguous. Between the trimmed V and J ends, which lost 0 bases and 1 base, there was a span of 8 bases. The germline V gene has CDR1 LGHNA and CDR2 YSLEER. The CDR3 consists of 15 residues. The CDR3, as DNA: TGCGCCAGCAGCCAAGATGGACCTGGCACAGATACGCAGTATTTT. This codes for CASSQDGPGTDTQYF.

The chain employs TRBV6-1 and TRBJ1-5, with TRBD1 identical over 8 bases. The J segment lost 3 bases and the V segment lost 6 bases, leaving 1 base of the junction unmatched. Looked up from germline, CDR1 is MNHNS and CDR2 is SASEGT. The CDR3 sequence is 13 residues long. The CDR3: CASRTGVNQPQHF. The DNA for the CDR3 is TGTGCCAGCAGGACAGGGGTCAATCAGCCCCAGCATTTT.

The gene calls are TRBV2 and TRBJ1-3; TRBD1 aligns across 9 bases. Germline V lookup: CDR1 SNHLY, CDR2 FYNNEI. The CDR3 sequence is 16 residues long. V was pared by 5 bases and J by 3 bases, with 8 bases of the junction left unmatched. In nucleotides, the CDR3 is TGTGCCAGCAGTCGACCGGGACAGGGAGGTGGAAACACCATATATTTT. Protein: CASSRPGQGGGNTIYF.

The J gene is TRBJ2-2, the V gene TRBV15; 8 nucleotides match TRBD2. V gave up 1 base and J gave up 5 bases; unmatched junction bases: 9. The germline V gene encodes CDR1 LNHNV and CDR2 YYDKDF (reference sequence). CDR3 size: 17 residues. The CDR3 is CATSRAPSGGATGELFF. The CDR3 DNA is TGTGCCACCAGCAGAGCGCCGAGCGGGGGCGCAACCGGGGAGCTGTTTTTT. Variable domain in full (rest from reference TRBV15 and TRBJ2-2): DAMVIQNPRYQVTQFGKPVTLSCSQTLNHNVMYWYQQKSSQAPKLLFHYYDKDFNNEADTPDNFQSRRPNTSFCFLDIRSPGLGDTAMYLCATSRAPSGGATGELFFGEGSRLTVL.

The chain uses TRBV28 and TRBJ1-2, with D possibly matching TRBD1 (5 bases). Trimming cost V 6 bases and J 8 bases, with 16 bases left between them. This CDR3 region has 13 residues. Germline loops: CDR1 MDHEN, CDR2 SYDVKM. CDR3 bases: TGTGCCAGCAGCCTGGGACGTTGGACGGGCTACACCTTC. Protein sequence: CASSLGRWTGYTF.

The gene calls are TRBV5-6 and TRBJ1-2; TRBD1 matches 8 bases. Trimming removed 4 bases from V and 7 bases from J; junction bases left unmatched: 9. The length of the CDR3 is 14 residues. The germline gives CDR1 SGHDT, CDR2 YYEEEE. Here the CDR3 DNA reads TGTGCCAGCAGCCGAACGGCAGGGGGCGCTGGCTACACCTTC. It translates to CASSRTAGGAGYTF.

The genes are TRBV25-1 and TRBJ2-1; TRBD2 is a possible D gene (6 bases). CDR3 size: 18 residues. CDR1 is MGHDK and CDR2 is SYGVNS in the germline V gene. Trimming stripped 1 base from V and 7 bases from J, with 23 bases between. The CDR3 here is CASSESVSSQLGRNEQFF. The CDR3 bases are TGTGCCAGCAGTGAATCTGTTAGCAGCCAGCTAGGGAGGAATGAGCAGTTCTTC.